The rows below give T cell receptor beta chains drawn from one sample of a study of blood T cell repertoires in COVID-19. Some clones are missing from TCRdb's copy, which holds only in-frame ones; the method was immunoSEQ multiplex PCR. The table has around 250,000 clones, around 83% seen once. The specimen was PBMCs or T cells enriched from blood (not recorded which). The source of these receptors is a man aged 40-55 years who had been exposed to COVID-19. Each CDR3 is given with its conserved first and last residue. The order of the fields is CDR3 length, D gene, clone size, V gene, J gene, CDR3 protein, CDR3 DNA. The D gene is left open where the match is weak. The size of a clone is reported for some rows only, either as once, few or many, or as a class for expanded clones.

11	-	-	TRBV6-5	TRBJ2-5	CATSRRETQYF	TGTGCCACTTCGCGGAGAGAGACCCAGTACTTC
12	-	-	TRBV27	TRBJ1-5	CASSLARQPQHF	TGTGCCAGCAGTTTGGCTCGTCAGCCCCAGCATTTT
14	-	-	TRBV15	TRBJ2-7	CATSLPGTAGEQYF	TGTGCCACCAGTCTACCCGGGACTGCGGGAGAGCAGTACTTC
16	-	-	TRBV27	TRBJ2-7	CASSLLPRGAGYEQYF	TGTGCCAGCAGTTTATTGCCTCGGGGGGCTGGCTACGAGCAGTACTTC
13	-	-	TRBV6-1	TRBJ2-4	CASSEQGSNIQYF	TGTGCCAGCAGTGAACAGGGGTCAAACATTCAGTACTTC
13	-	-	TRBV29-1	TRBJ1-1	CSVEGATVTEAFF	TGCAGCGTTGAAGGAGCAACCGTCACTGAAGCTTTCTTT
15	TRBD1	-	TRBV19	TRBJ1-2	CASSLRGTGHNGYTF	TGTGCCAGTAGTTTAAGGGGGACAGGGCACAATGGCTACACCTTC
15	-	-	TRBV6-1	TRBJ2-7	CASSEAQSGSYEQYF	TGTGCCAGCAGTGAAGCGCAGAGCGGCTCCTACGAGCAGTACTTC
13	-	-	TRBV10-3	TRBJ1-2	CATRLDGQNGYTF	TGTGCCACGAGATTGGATGGGCAGAATGGCTACACCTTC
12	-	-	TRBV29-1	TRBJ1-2	CSGSEGNYGYTF	TGCAGCGGATCGGAGGGTAACTATGGCTACACCTTC
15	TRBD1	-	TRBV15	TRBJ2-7	CATSTDRGSAYEQYF	TGTGCCACCAGTACCGACAGGGGATCTGCCTACGAGCAGTACTTC
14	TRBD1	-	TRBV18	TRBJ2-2	CASHRDREAGELFF	TGTGCCAGCCACCGGGACAGGGAGGCCGGGGAGCTGTTTTTT
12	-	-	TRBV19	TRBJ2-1	CASSSAENEQFF	TGTGCCAGTAGTTCGGCGGAGAATGAGCAGTTCTTC
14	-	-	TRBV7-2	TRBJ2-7	CASTISGRTYEQYF	TGTGCCAGCACCATTAGCGGACGGACCTACGAGCAGTACTTC
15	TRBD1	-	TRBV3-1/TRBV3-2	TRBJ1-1	CASSPTGPLQAEAFF	TGTGCCAGCAGTCCGACAGGGCCTCTACAAGCTGAAGCTTTCTTT
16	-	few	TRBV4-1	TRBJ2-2	CASSQVEGLGTGELFF	TGCGCCAGCAGCCAAGTGGAGGGGTTGGGGACCGGGGAGCTGTTTTTT
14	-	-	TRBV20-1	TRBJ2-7	CSASLGGFDYEQYF	TGCAGTGCTAGTTTGGGGGGTTTCGACTACGAGCAGTACTTC
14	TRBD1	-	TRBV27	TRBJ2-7	CASSFRDRPYEQYF	TGTGCCAGCAGTTTCCGGGACAGGCCGTACGAGCAGTACTTC
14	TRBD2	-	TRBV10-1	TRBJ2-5	CASSEAGGGETQYF	TGCGCCAGCAGTGAGGCGGGAGGCGGGGAGACCCAGTACTTC
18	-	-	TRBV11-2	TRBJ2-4	CASSLDGWASLAKNIQYF	TGTGCCAGCAGCTTAGACGGTTGGGCCAGCCTAGCCAAAAACATTCAGTACTTC
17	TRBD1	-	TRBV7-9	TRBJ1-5	CASSSGPRQGVNQPQHF	TGTGCCAGCAGTTCCGGACCCCGACAGGGGGTAAATCAGCCCCAGCATTTT
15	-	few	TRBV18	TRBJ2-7	CASSPPQRQSYEQYF	TGTGCCAGCTCACCACCTCAGAGACAGTCCTACGAGCAGTACTTC
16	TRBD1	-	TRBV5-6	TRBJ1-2	CASSYPGTAYNYGYTF	TGTGCCAGCAGCTACCCCGGGACAGCTTATAACTATGGCTACACCTTC
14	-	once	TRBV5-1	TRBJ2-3	CASSLQGFTDTQYF	TGCGCCAGCAGCCTGCAGGGGTTCACAGATACGCAGTATTTT
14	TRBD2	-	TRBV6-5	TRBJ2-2	CASRPGGGTGELFF	TGTGCCAGCAGGCCGGGGGGTGGCACCGGGGAGCTGTTTTTT
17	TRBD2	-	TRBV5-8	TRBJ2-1	CASSSRAGVGSYNEQFF	TGTGCCAGCAGCTCCAGGGCGGGAGTTGGCTCCTACAATGAGCAGTTCTTC
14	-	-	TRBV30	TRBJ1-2	CAWSGTRTWWGYTF	TGTGCCTGGTCCGGGACAAGGACGTGGTGGGGCTACACCTTC
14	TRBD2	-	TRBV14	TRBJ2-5	CASSQIAGRETQYF	TGTGCCAGCAGCCAAATAGCGGGGCGAGAGACCCAGTACTTC
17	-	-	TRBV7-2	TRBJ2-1	CASSFWSGASSYNEQFF	TGTGCCAGCAGCTTTTGGTCAGGGGCCAGCTCCTACAATGAGCAGTTCTTC
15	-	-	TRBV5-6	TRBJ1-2	CASSLAPGQTSGYTF	TGTGCCAGCAGCTTGGCCCCAGGACAGACGTCGGGCTACACCTTC
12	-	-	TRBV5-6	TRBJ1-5	CASSRGNQPQHF	TGTGCCAGCAGCCGTGGCAATCAGCCCCAGCATTTT
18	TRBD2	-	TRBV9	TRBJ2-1	CASSEGLAGGSLYNEQFF	TGTGCCAGCAGCGAGGGACTAGCGGGAGGATCTCTCTACAATGAGCAGTTCTTC
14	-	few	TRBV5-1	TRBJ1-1	CASSLGGHLGEAFF	TGCGCCAGCAGCTTGGGAGGACACCTCGGTGAAGCTTTCTTT